The 2 T cell receptor beta chains listed next were all sequenced from one sample in a study of shared clonotypes between healthy human individuals (TCRdb year 2020). To prepare the library, the immunoSEQ multiplex PCR assay was applied. This is the immuneACCESS table as TCRdb keeps it, with only in-frame sequences that have V and J called. A part of the clones is gone; compared with another copy, unresolved V genes explain less than half, and the rest is unexplained. Within this sample are approximately 2.1 million clones, with over 90% of them counted one time only. The ten most abundant clones make up 0.3% to 0.4% of the sample. The sample was naive CD4+ T cells from PBMCs. The cell subset or site label corresponds to: CD45RA+ positively selected. Receptors originate from a man aged 18 to 29 in good health. Some clones in this sample may be carry-over from other donors' samples.

The V gene is TRBV28, the J gene TRBJ2-7; 16 bases map to TRBD2. This CDR3 has 16 amino acids. The junction had 7 bases not matched to a gene; V was cut back by 5 bases and J by 6 bases. Germline V lookup: CDR1 MDHEN, CDR2 SYDVKM. CDR3 sequence reads: CASSKGGLAGGAEQYF. CDR3 DNA: TGTGCCAGCAGTAAAGGGGGACTAGCGGGAGGGGCCGAGCAGTACTTC.

The chain carries TRBV5-4 and TRBJ1-2; D remains unclear. The CDR3 runs 14 residues. Per the germline V gene, CDR1 is SGHNT and CDR2 is YYREEE (reference sequence). The V gene lost 0 bases and the J gene lost 2 bases, with 8 bases spanning the gap. CDR3 sequence: CASSLDSSNYGYTF. In DNA form, the CDR3 reads TGTGCCAGCAGCTTGGATTCGTCAAACTATGGCTACACCTTC. Complete variable domain (other parts from reference TRBV5-4 and TRBJ1-2): ETGVTQSPTHLIKTRGQQVTLRCSSQSGHNTVSWYQQALGQGPQFIFQYYREEENGRGNFPPRFSGLQFPNYSSELNVNALELDDSALYLCASSLDSSNYGYTFGSGTRLTVV.